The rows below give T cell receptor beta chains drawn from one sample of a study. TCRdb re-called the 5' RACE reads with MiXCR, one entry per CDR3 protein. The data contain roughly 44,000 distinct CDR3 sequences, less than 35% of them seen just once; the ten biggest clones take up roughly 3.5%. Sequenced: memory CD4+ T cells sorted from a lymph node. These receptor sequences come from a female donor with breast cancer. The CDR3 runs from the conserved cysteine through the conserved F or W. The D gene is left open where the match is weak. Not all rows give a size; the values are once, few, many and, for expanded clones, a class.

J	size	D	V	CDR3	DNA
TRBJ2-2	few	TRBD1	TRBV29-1	CSVDTAGGRTGELFF	TGCAGCGTTGATACGGCAGGGGGCCGGACCGGGGAGCTGTTTTTT
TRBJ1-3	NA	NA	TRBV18	CASSPRSSSGNTIYF	TGTGCCAGCTCACCAAGAAGCAGCTCTGGAAACACCATATATTTT
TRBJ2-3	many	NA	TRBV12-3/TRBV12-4	CASSLDVGTQYF	TGTGCCAGCAGTCTGGACGTAGGGACGCAGTATTTT
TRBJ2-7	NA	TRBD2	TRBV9	CASSTGTSGPSYEQYF	TGTGCCAGCAGCACCGGGACTAGCGGGCCTTCCTACGAGCAGTACTTC
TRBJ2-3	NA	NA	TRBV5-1	CASSLWLDQDTQYF	TGCGCCAGCAGCTTGTGGCTAGATCAAGATACGCAGTATTTT
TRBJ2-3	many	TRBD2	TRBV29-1	CSVGLAGSDTQYF	TGCAGCGTCGGACTAGCGGGCTCAGATACGCAGTATTTT
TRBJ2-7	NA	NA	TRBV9	CASSVVAAEGYEQYF	TGTGCCAGCAGCGTAGTGGCCGCGGAGGGCTACGAGCAGTACTTC
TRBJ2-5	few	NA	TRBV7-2	CASSLGQGWETQYF	TGTGCCAGCAGCTTAGGTCAGGGCTGGGAGACCCAGTACTTC
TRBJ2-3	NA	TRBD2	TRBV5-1	CASSFLTSGSRDTQYF	TGCGCCAGCAGCTTCTTGACTAGCGGGAGTAGAGATACGCAGTATTTT
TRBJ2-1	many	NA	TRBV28	CATLLSGSYNEQFF	TGTGCCACCCTCTTAAGCGGTAGTTACAATGAGCAGTTCTTC
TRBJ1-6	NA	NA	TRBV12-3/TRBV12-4	CASSFRGISPLHF	TGTGCCAGCAGTTTTCGGGGAATTTCACCCCTCCACTTT
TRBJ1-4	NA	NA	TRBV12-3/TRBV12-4	CASSLVRGGADEKLFF	TGTGCCAGCAGTTTGGTCAGGGGAGGGGCGGATGAAAAACTGTTTTTT
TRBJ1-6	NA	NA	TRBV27	CASSRPNSPLHF	TGTGCCAGCAGTCGACCGAATTCACCCCTCCACTTT
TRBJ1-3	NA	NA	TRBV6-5	CASSYQVTGNTIYF	TGTGCCAGCAGTTACCAGGTTACTGGAAACACCATATATTTT
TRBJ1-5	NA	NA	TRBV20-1	CSANRGYSNQPQHF	TGCAGTGCTAATAGGGGATATAGCAATCAGCCCCAGCATTTT
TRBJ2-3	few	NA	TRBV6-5	CASSYSRLRPDTQYF	TGTGCCAGCAGTTACTCTCGACTGAGGCCAGATACGCAGTATTTT
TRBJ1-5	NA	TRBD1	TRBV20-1	CSALFRAGQGLQPQHF	TGCAGTGCTCTCTTCCGAGCGGGACAGGGATTACAGCCCCAGCATTTT
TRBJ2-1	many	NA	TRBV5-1	CASSWISTDNEQFF	TGCGCCAGCAGCTGGATTAGTACCGACAATGAGCAGTTCTTC
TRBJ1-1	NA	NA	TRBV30	CAWSVDSNTEAFF	TGTGCCTGGAGTGTAGACTCGAACACTGAAGCTTTCTTT
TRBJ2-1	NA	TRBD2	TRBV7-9	CASSLVGTSNNEQFF	TGTGCCAGCAGCTTAGTTGGGACTAGCAACAATGAGCAGTTCTTC
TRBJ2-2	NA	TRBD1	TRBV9	CASSVSMGQPELNTGELFF	TGTGCCAGCAGCGTATCCATGGGACAGCCAGAATTGAACACCGGGGAGCTGTTTTTT
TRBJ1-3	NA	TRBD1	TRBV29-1	CSVGDRGTGNTIYF	TGCAGCGTCGGAGACAGGGGGACTGGAAACACCATATATTTT
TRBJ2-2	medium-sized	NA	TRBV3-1	CASSQQGTGELFF	TGTGCCAGCAGCCAACAGGGGACCGGGGAGCTGTTTTTT
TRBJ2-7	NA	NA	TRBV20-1	CSARGSRATIHEQYF	TGCAGTGCTAGAGGATCCCGGGCGACAATCCACGAGCAGTACTTC
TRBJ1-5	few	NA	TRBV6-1	CASSANPSPNQPQHF	TGTGCCAGCAGTGCAAATCCTTCCCCAAATCAGCCCCAGCATTTT
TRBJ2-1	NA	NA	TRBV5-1	CASSPGYRNEQFF	TGCGCCAGCAGCCCCGGATACCGCAATGAGCAGTTCTTC
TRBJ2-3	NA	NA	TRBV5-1	CASSPIASGGGADTQYF	TGCGCCAGCAGCCCCATCGCCAGCGGCGGTGGAGCAGATACGCAGTATTTT
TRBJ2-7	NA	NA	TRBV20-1	CSAREPGRSYEQYF	TGCAGTGCTAGAGAGCCGGGACGTAGCTACGAGCAGTACTTC
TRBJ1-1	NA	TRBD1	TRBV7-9	CTSSRSGGSNEAFF	TGTACCAGCAGCCGTTCAGGGGGCAGTAATGAAGCTTTCTTT
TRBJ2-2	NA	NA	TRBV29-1	CSVQVRQNTGELFF	TGCAGCGTGCAGGTCCGACAGAACACCGGGGAGCTGTTTTTT
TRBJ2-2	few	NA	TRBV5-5	CASSLWDGSHGELFF	TGTGCCAGCAGCTTGTGGGACGGGAGCCACGGGGAGCTGTTTTTT
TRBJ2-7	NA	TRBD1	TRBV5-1	CASSLAGTGRTEQYF	TGCGCCAGCAGCTTGGCCGGGACAGGGCGGACCGAGCAGTACTTC
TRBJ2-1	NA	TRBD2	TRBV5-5	CASGGAGAHNEQFF	TGTGCCAGCGGTGGGGCGGGAGCTCACAATGAGCAGTTCTTC
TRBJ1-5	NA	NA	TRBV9	CASSVEGFRNQPQHF	TGTGCCAGCAGCGTAGAAGGGTTCCGAAATCAGCCCCAGCATTTT
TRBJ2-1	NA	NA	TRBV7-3	CASSTDPLSLQFF	TGTGCCAGCAGCACCGACCCCCTAAGTTTACAGTTCTTC
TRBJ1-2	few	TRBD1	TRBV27	CASSLSVAGGSNYGYTF	TGTGCCAGCAGTTTGTCCGTGGCAGGGGGATCGAACTATGGCTACACCTTC
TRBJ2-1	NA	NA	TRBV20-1	CSAPPPVDNEQFF	TGCAGTGCCCCCCCCCCAGTGGACAATGAGCAGTTCTTC
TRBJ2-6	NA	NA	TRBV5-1	CASSLDPQRPNVLTF	TGCGCCAGCAGCTTGGATCCTCAGCGGCCCAACGTCCTGACTTTC
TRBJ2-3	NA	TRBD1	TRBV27	CASSLDRGHRDTQYF	TGTGCCAGCAGTTTAGATAGGGGGCATAGAGATACGCAGTATTTT
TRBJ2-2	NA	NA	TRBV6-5	CASSYSQSGELFF	TGTGCCAGCAGTTACTCGCAGTCCGGGGAGCTGTTTTTT
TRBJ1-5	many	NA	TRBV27	CASSPYRRDQPQHF	TGTGCCAGCAGTCCGTACAGGCGAGATCAGCCCCAGCATTTT
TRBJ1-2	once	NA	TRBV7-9	CASSLVRGYTF	TGTGCCAGCAGCTTAGTAAGGGGCTACACCTTC
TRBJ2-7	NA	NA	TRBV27	CASKGRYERTYEQYF	TGTGCCAGCAAGGGGCGGTACGAGCGAACCTACGAGCAGTACTTC
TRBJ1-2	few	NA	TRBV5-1	CASSPTDSYGYTF	TGCGCCAGCAGCCCGACAGACTCCTATGGCTACACCTTC
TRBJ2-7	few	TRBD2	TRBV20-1	CSARYSGGTYEQYF	TGCAGTGCTAGATACAGCGGGGGAACCTACGAGCAGTACTTC
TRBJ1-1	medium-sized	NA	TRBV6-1	CASSSDLNTEAFF	TGTGCCAGCAGTTCGGACCTGAACACTGAAGCTTTCTTT
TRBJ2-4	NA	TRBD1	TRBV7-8	CASSLGGQASGSKNIQYF	TGTGCCAGCAGCCTAGGGGGACAGGCCTCGGGAAGCAAAAACATTCAGTACTTC
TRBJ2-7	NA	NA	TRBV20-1	CSASPRVRVNFNEQYF	TGCAGTGCCTCTCCGCGGGTTAGGGTAAATTTTAACGAGCAGTACTTC